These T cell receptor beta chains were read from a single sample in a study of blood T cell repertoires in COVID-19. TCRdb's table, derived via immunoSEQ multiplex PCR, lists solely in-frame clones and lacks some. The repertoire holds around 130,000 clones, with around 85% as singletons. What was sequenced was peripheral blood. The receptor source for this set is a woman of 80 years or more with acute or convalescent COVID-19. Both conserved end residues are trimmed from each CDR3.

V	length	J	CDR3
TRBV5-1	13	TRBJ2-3	ASSRAGNPTDTQY
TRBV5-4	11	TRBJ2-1	ASSLSNYNEQF
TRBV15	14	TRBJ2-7	ATSRDPQGAFYEQY
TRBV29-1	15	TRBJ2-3	SVEGLGLAGGRDTQY
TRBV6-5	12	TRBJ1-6	ASSRGQNNSPLH
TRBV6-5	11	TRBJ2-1	ASSYQGAAEQF
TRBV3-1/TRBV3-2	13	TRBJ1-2	ASSEGRTGDYGYT
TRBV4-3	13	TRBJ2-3	ASSQDSRGSDTQY
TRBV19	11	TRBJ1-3	ASSEISGNTIY
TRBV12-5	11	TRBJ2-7	ASGTGNHYEQY
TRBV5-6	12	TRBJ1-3	ASARRRLGNTIY
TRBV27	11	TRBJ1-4	ATRGEGWEKLF
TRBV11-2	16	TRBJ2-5	ASSLLTSGGAGVETQY
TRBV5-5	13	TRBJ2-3	ASSLDSYSTDTQY
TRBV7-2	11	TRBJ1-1	ASSYSMNTEAF
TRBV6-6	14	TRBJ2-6	ASRAGVGSGANVLT
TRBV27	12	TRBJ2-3	ASRERGRGDTQY
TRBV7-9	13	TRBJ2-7	ASSPVGQGAGEQY
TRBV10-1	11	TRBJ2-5	ASSTWIGETQY
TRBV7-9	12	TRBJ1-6	ASSEQGDNSPLH
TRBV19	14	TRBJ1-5	ASRPTGVSSNQPQH
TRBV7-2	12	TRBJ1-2	ASSLAGQSYGYT
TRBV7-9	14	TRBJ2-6	ASSSSGPPGANVLT
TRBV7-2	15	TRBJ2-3	ASSSGTSGRATDTQY
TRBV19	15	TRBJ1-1	ASTAPGTGVFSTEAF
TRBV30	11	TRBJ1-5	AWSPIFGEPQH
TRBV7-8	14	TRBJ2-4	ASSLNPSRAKNIQY
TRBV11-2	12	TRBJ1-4	ASSPGIGNEKLF
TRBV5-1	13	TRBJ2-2	ASSLVGQGTGELF
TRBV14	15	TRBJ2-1	ASSQARLAGGYNEQF
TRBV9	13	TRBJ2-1	ASSVLDRGGNEQF
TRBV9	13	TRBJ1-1	ASSVYGQGNTEAF
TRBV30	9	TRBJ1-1	AWSAGGEAF
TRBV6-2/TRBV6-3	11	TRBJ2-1	ASSRTGDNEQF
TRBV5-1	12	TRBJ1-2	ASSWGDRDYGYT
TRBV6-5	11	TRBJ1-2	ASSRTGTYGYT
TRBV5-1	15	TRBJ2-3	ASSTGTSGGIGDTQY
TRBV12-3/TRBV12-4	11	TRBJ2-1	ATGRADGNEQF
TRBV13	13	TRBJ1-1	ASRPRGTGRSEAF
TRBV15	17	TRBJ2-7	ATSRVQTPGQVTSYEQY
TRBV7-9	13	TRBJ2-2	ASTRREGRAGELF
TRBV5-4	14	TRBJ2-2	ASSPTGGALTGELF
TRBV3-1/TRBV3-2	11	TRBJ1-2	ASSPDRNYGYT
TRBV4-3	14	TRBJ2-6	ASSQEFRSGANVLT
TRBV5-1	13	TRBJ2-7	ASSLITARPYEQY
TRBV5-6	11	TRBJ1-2	ASSLGQHYGYT
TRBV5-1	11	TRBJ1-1	ASSLARNTEAF
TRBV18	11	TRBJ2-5	ASSPPYFETQY
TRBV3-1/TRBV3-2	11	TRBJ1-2	ASSPWDSYGYT
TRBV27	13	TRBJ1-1	ASSLSAGSNTEAF
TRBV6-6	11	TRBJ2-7	ASSYLGAYEQY